Listed here are 16 T cell receptor beta chains from one sample, sequenced in a study of T cells in tuberculosis. Clones were sequenced by immunoSEQ multiplex PCR, and TCRdb holds only the in-frame ones, with some missing. The sample holds about 45,000 clones, approximately 94% seen once. Source material: PBMCs. The receptors originated from a donor between 10 and 29 years old with latent tuberculosis or without tuberculosis infection. Some clones in this sample may be carry-over from other donors' samples.

The genes are TRBV28 and TRBJ2-7; no definite D call. The V end lost 2 bases, the J end lost 3 bases, and 5 bases lay between the germline ends. CDR3 length equals 12 residues. Germline CDR1 MDHEN, CDR2 SYDVKM. CDR3 sequence (DNA): TGTGCCAGCAGTTTAGCAGTCTACGAGCAGTACTTC. Its protein product is CASSLAVYEQYF.

This chain connects TRBV10-3 to TRBJ2-5, with 8 nucleotides matching TRBD2. Germline lookup yields CDR1 ENHRY and CDR2 SYGVKD. The CDR3 is 18 residues long. V lost 0 bases, J lost 5 bases, and 14 bases stayed unmatched. The CDR3 spells CAISESTVLAVHRETQYF. DNA for the CDR3: TGTGCCATCAGTGAGTCGACAGTACTAGCGGTTCATAGGGAGACCCAGTACTTC.

This clone appeared a single time. The genes are TRBV5-6 and TRBJ2-1; 7 nucleotides match TRBD2. This CDR3 contains 14 residues. With V trimmed by 6 bases and J by 4 bases, 7 bases remained unmatched. Germline values: CDR1 SGHDT, CDR2 YYEEEE. The CDR3 region has the DNA TGTGCCAGCAACATAGGGACTACTTACAATGAGCAGTTCTTC. It specifies CASNIGTTYNEQFF.

The chain carries TRBV2 and TRBJ2-5, with 12 nucleotides matching TRBD2. From germline, CDR1 is SNHLY and CDR2 FYNNEI. V gave up 7 bases and J gave up 4 bases; unmatched junction bases: 10. The CDR3 is made up of 16 amino acids. In DNA, the CDR3 is TGTGCCAGCATCCTAGCGGGAGGGTTAAGGGGAGAGACCCAGTACTTC. The encoded protein is CASILAGGLRGETQYF.

This chain links TRBV5-6 with TRBJ2-1, with TRBD1 identical over 7 bases. Trimming took 2 bases from V and 3 from J; bases not matched to a gene: 8. CDR1 and CDR2 from the germline V gene are SGHDT and YYEEEE. CDR3 length equals 16 residues. The CDR3 DNA sequence: TGTGCCAGCAGCTTTGGGGCCCAGGGGGTCTACAATGAGCAGTTCTTC. Its translation is CASSFGAQGVYNEQFF.

The CDR3 DNA reads as TGTGCCAGCAGCGGGAGGGGAGGGTCCTACAATGAGCAGTTCTTC. Its protein is CASSGRGGSYNEQFF. The rearrangement joins TRBV7-2 to TRBJ2-1; 7 nucleotides agree with TRBD2. The CDR3 has 15 amino acids. V trimming: 5 bases; J trimming: 1 base; junction bases outside the gene matches: 5. CDR1 is SGHTA, CDR2 FQGNSA, per germline. Looking up the rest from reference TRBV7-2 and TRBJ2-1 gives the full variable domain: GAGVSQSPSNKVTEKGKDVELRCDPISGHTALYWYRQSLGQGLEFLIYFQGNSAPDKSGLPSDRFSAERTGGSVSTLTIQRTQQEDSAVYLCASSGRGGSYNEQFFGPGTRLTVL.

V and J are TRBV5-4 and TRBJ2-1; 7 bases map to TRBD1. V shed 4 bases and J 0 bases; nucleotides not matched to a gene: 4. CDR1 and CDR2 from the germline V gene are SGHNT and YYREEE (reference sequence). The CDR3 has 15 residues. The CDR3 spells CASSPGQDSYNEQFF. For the CDR3, the DNA is TGTGCCAGCAGCCCTGGACAGGACTCCTACAATGAGCAGTTCTTC.

Here the CDR3 DNA reads TGCGCCAGCAGTGAAGCCTACCGGGGGGAAGAGACCCAGTACTTC. It specifies CASSEAYRGEETQYF. The chain joins TRBV10-1 to TRBJ2-5, with TRBD2 matching over 7 bases. J was trimmed by 3 bases and V by 3 bases; bases with no gene match: 7. Germline CDR1 reads WNHNN; CDR2 reads SYGVQD (reference sequence). The CDR3 sequence is 15 residues long.

The chain is built from TRBV19 and TRBJ1-3; 9 nucleotides match TRBD1. Germline CDR1 is LNHDA and CDR2 is SQIVND (reference sequence). The CDR3 covers 14 residues. Trimming at V came to 9 bases and at J to 8 bases, leaving 11 bases not matched to a gene. Here the CDR3 reads CASSLNRGQDTIYF. The CDR3 DNA reads as TGTGCCAGCTCGCTAAACAGGGGGCAGGACACCATATATTTT.

The CDR3 DNA is TGCGCCAGCAGCCAAGATAGATTGCCATCCGCTAACTATGGCTACACCTTC. Amino acids: CASSQDRLPSANYGYTF. The rearrangement joins TRBV4-3 to TRBJ1-2; D ambiguous. Trimming took 0 bases from V and 0 from J, leaving 14 bases between them. Looked up from germline, CDR1 is LGHNA and CDR2 is YSLEER. The CDR3 covers 17 residues.

CDR3 sequence reads: CASSHEENTGELFF. Written as DNA, the CDR3 is TGTGCCAGCAGTCACGAGGAGAACACCGGGGAGCTGTTTTTT. The V call is TRBV28, the J call TRBJ2-2; D is unresolved. Germline CDR1 and CDR2: MDHEN and SYDVKM. This CDR3 spans 14 amino acids. V was cut by 5 bases and J by 1 base, with 8 bases left in between. Full variable domain (remainder filled in from reference TRBV28 and TRBJ2-2): DVKVTQSSRYLVKRTGEKVFLECVQDMDHENMFWYRQDPGLGLRLIYFSYDVKMKEKGDIPEGYSVSREKKERFSLILESASTNQTSMYLCASSHEENTGELFFGEGSRLTVL.

This rearrangement joins TRBV11-1 to TRBJ2-2; D is perhaps TRBD1 (7 bases). Germline V gives CDR1 SGHAT, CDR2 FQDESV (reference sequence). V shed 5 bases and J shed 4 bases, with 17 bases lying between them. This CDR3 is built from 16 residues. In DNA, the CDR3 is TGTGCCAGCAGCCCAACTCGACAGGGAGGCACCGGGGAGCTGTTTTTT. As protein: CASSPTRQGGTGELFF.

The V and J genes are TRBV12-5 and TRBJ1-5, with 7 bases identical to TRBD1. V lost 6 bases and J lost 4; bases outside the gene matches: 9. Germline CDR1 reads LGHNT; CDR2 reads FRNRAP. This CDR3 comprises 15 residues. CDR3 amino acids: CASGIDREVNQPQHF. CDR3 DNA sequence: TGTGCTAGTGGAATAGACAGGGAGGTTAATCAGCCCCAGCATTTT.

The CDR3 bases are TGTGCCAGTAGTCCACGCTCTACCAATGAGCAGTTCTTC. Its protein product is CASSPRSTNEQFF. V and J are TRBV19 and TRBJ2-1; D is uncertain. The CDR3 consists of 13 residues. Between the trimmed V and J ends, which lost 5 bases and 6 bases, there was a span of 11 bases. Germline lookup yields CDR1 LNHDA and CDR2 SQIVND (reference sequence).

The V call is TRBV11-2, the J call TRBJ1-4; unclear D gene. The germline V gene encodes CDR1 SGHAT and CDR2 FQNNGV. The CDR3 runs 14 residues. V lost 0 bases to trimming and J lost 8 bases, with 10 bases between them. The CDR3 sequence is CASSLESGPEKLFF. Here the CDR3 DNA reads TGTGCCAGCAGCTTAGAGTCAGGTCCGGAAAAACTGTTTTTT.

This chain connects TRBV28 to TRBJ1-5, with TRBD1 matching 10 bases. The V gene's germline CDR1 is MDHEN and CDR2 SYDVKM. There are 17 residues in the CDR3. The junction had 8 bases not matched to a gene; V was cut back by 6 bases and J by 0 bases. The DNA for the CDR3 is TGTGCCAGCAGCTCCACTCGACAGGGGGCTAGCAATCAGCCCCAGCATTTT. Translation gives CASSSTRQGASNQPQHF.